A single sample is the source of the 25 T cell receptor beta chains below, sequenced in a study of cytomegalovirus exposure and HLA in healthy donors. The PCR used 60 Vbeta and 13 Jbeta primers. Using immunoSEQ multiplex PCR, the repertoire was profiled, and TCRdb retains in-frame clones only, with some absent. The sample includes roughly 170,000 clones, more than 70% of them seen just once. Specimen: PBMCs. The receptors originated from a man between 25 and 39 years old in good health and CMV-seronegative.

V usage is TRBV2 and J usage is TRBJ2-1; TRBD2 matches 9 bases. V was clipped by 5 bases and J by 4 bases; unmatched bases: 6. Germline loops: CDR1 SNHLY, CDR2 FYNNEI. The CDR3 consists of 15 residues. The CDR3 region has the DNA TGTGCCAGCAGTCCCCTAGCGGGGAGTTACAATGAGCAGTTCTTC. It encodes CASSPLAGSYNEQFF.

The rearrangement joins TRBV30 to TRBJ1-3; 7 bases fit TRBD1. V was clipped by 0 bases and J by 2 bases; unmatched bases: 4. In germline, CDR1 is GTSNPN, CDR2 SVGIG (reference sequence). The CDR3 is made up of 15 amino acids. CDR3 residues: CAWSVETGTGNTIYF. CDR3 DNA sequence: TGTGCCTGGAGTGTGGAGACAGGGACTGGAAACACCATATATTTT.

This clone was seen just once. The gene calls are TRBV9 and TRBJ2-7; 11 positions match TRBD2. The CDR3 contains 14 residues. Unmatched junction bases numbered 1, after V lost 2 bases and J lost 3 bases. From germline, CDR1 is SGDLS and CDR2 YYNGEE. CDR3 DNA: TGTGCCAGCAGCGTCGGACTAGCGGGCTACGAGCAGTACTTC. Protein: CASSVGLAGYEQYF. Combining the CDR3 with reference TRBV9 and TRBJ2-7 gives the whole variable domain DSGVTQTPKHLITATGQRVTLRCSPRSGDLSVYWYQQSLDQGLQFLIQYYNGEERAKGNILERFSAQQFPDLHSELNLSSLELGDSALYFCASSVGLAGYEQYFGPGTRLTVT.

The chain couples TRBV14 to TRBJ1-4; D is unresolved. From germline, CDR1 is SGHDN and CDR2 FVKESK. The ends were cut back, 2 bases at V and 1 base at J, with 11 bases in the middle. The CDR3 has 16 residues. This chain's CDR3 is CASSQSPRGTNEKLFF. CDR3 sequence (DNA): TGTGCCAGCAGCCAATCCCCGCGGGGAACTAATGAAAAACTGTTTTTT.

V usage is TRBV18 and J usage is TRBJ2-3; D ambiguous. The length of the CDR3 is 17 residues. The V gene lost 3 bases and the J gene lost 2 bases, with 18 bases spanning the gap. CDR1 and CDR2 (germline): KGHSH, LQKENI. The CDR3 loop reads CASSPLAPRKTTDTQYF. CDR3 nucleotides: TGTGCCAGCTCACCGCTTGCTCCCAGGAAAACCACAGATACGCAGTATTTT.

The chain combines TRBV4-2 with TRBJ2-3, with D unresolved. The CDR3 length is 13 residues. V was shortened by 1 base and J by 6 bases, with 8 bases between the two germline ends. Per germline, CDR1 LGHNA and CDR2 YNFKEQ. CDR3 bases: TGTGCCAGCAGCCAAGCACTCGGGGATACGCAGTATTTT. Protein: CASSQALGDTQYF.

This clone was detected only a few times. This rearrangement joins TRBV7-9 to TRBJ2-2; TRBD2 agrees at 7 bases. The CDR3 runs to 15 residues. The ends lost 6 bases at V and 3 bases at J; junction bases unmatched: 7. Per the germline V gene, CDR1 is SEHNR and CDR2 is FQNEAQ (reference sequence). CDR3 loop: CASSLGGSDTGELFF. Written as DNA, the CDR3 is TGTGCCAGCAGTCTCGGGGGGTCGGACACCGGGGAGCTGTTTTTT.

J is TRBJ2-5 and V is TRBV10-1; TRBD1 aligns across 7 bases. Germline CDR1 WNHNN, CDR2 SYGVQD (reference sequence). The length of the CDR3 is 15 residues. The ends lost 2 bases at V and 1 base at J; junction bases unmatched: 4. CDR3 bases: TGCGCCAGCAGTGAGGAGGGACAGCCCCAAGAGACCCAGTACTTC. Translation gives CASSEEGQPQETQYF.

The V call is TRBV7-2, the J call TRBJ1-5; D gene ambiguous. The CDR3 is made up of 13 amino acids. Germline CDR1 SGHTA, CDR2 FQGNSA. Trimming took off 1 base at V and 9 bases at J, with 10 bases between the two ends. The CDR3 region is CASSLEEASPQHF. CDR3 DNA: TGTGCCAGCAGCTTAGAGGAGGCATCGCCCCAGCATTTT.

The chain has TRBV28 and TRBJ1-1, with 8 bases that match TRBD1. CDR1 MDHEN and CDR2 SYDVKM come from the germline V gene. CDR3 length: 14 residues. V gave up 4 bases and J gave up 4 bases; unmatched junction bases: 5. The CDR3 is CASSSRTGSTEAFF. In DNA form, the CDR3 reads TGTGCCAGCAGTTCAAGGACAGGGTCCACTGAAGCTTTCTTT. The variable domain in full, with the rest retrieved from reference TRBV28 and TRBJ1-1, is DVKVTQSSRYLVKRTGEKVFLECVQDMDHENMFWYRQDPGLGLRLIYFSYDVKMKEKGDIPEGYSVSREKKERFSLILESASTNQTSMYLCASSSRTGSTEAFFGQGTRLTVV.

J is TRBJ2-5 and V is TRBV9; TRBD2 aligns across 13 bases. After removal of 7 bases from V and 5 bases from J, the junction contained 11 bases not matched to a gene. The CDR3 loop spans 16 amino acids. CDR1 SGDLS and CDR2 YYNGEE come from the germline V gene. CDR3 protein: CASGAGTSGIGETQYF. CDR3 sequence (DNA): TGTGCCAGCGGCGCGGGGACTAGCGGGATAGGTGAGACCCAGTACTTC.

This clone appeared once. The chain has TRBV28 and TRBJ1-2; D is possibly TRBD1 (6 bases). The CDR3 has 17 residues. Trimming took off 5 bases at V and 1 base at J, with 20 bases between the two ends. In germline, CDR1 is MDHEN, CDR2 SYDVKM. The CDR3 DNA reads TGTGCCAGCAGTGCTGTCACCGGACAGCATCTTAACTATGGCTACACCTTC. Its translation is CASSAVTGQHLNYGYTF.

The rearrangement joins TRBV5-1 to TRBJ2-1; TRBD2 aligns across 8 bases. Per germline, CDR1 SGHRS and CDR2 YFSETQ. The CDR3 length is 15 residues. The V gene end was trimmed by 1 base and the J gene end by 5 bases; junction bases not matched to a gene: 5. CDR3 sequence reads: CASSLPTSGNNEQFF. Here the CDR3 DNA reads TGCGCCAGCAGCTTGCCTACTAGCGGAAACAATGAGCAGTTCTTC.

The rearrangement uses TRBV5-1 and TRBJ2-2; D is possibly TRBD1 (5 bases). Per germline, CDR1 SGHRS and CDR2 YFSETQ. Between the trimmed V and J ends, which lost 0 bases and 6 bases, there was a span of 9 bases. This CDR3 has 14 residues. This CDR3 reads CASSLGGASGELFF. CDR3 DNA: TGCGCCAGCAGCTTGGGGGGCGCGTCCGGGGAGCTGTTTTTT.

This chain links TRBV28 with TRBJ1-3; the D gene is possibly TRBD1 (6 bases). V was cut by 3 bases and J by 1 base, with 7 bases left in between. Per the germline V gene, CDR1 is MDHEN and CDR2 is SYDVKM. CDR3 length: 14 amino acids. Here the CDR3 reads CASSFRGSGNTIYF. CDR3 DNA: TGTGCCAGCAGTTTCAGGGGATCTGGAAACACCATATATTTT.

The V and J genes are TRBV2 and TRBJ1-5, with 7 bases that match TRBD1. V dropped 6 bases and J dropped 7; count of bases not matched to a gene: 9. The CDR3 has 14 residues. Germline V lookup: CDR1 SNHLY, CDR2 FYNNEI. CDR3 in DNA: TGTGCCAGCAGCCCCCAGGGGGGTGGGCAGCCCCAGCATTTT. It specifies CASSPQGGGQPQHF.

CDR3 region: CASSLAGTGGAFF. DNA for the CDR3: TGTGCCAGCAGCTTAGCGGGTACAGGGGGAGCTTTCTTT. This chain uses TRBV7-9 with TRBJ1-1, with 8 bases that match TRBD1. Trimming took 0 bases from V and 10 from J; bases not matched to a gene: 4. Germline-derived CDR1 and CDR2 are SEHNR and FQNEAQ (reference sequence). CDR3 size: 13 residues.

V gene TRBV6-5 combines with J gene TRBJ2-7; perhaps TRBD1 as D (5 bases). V lost 7 bases to trimming and J lost 4 bases, with 17 bases between them. CDR1 and CDR2 from the germline V gene are MNHEY and SVGAGI. The CDR3 is made up of 14 amino acids. CDR3 sequence (DNA): TGTGCCAGCACGGGTGGGAACTCAGGGTACGAGCAGTACTTC. Residues: CASTGGNSGYEQYF.

The genes are TRBV19 and TRBJ2-5, with TRBD2 as a possible D gene (6 bases). Germline assignment: CDR1 LNHDA and CDR2 SQIVND (reference sequence). The CDR3 has 11 residues. V was cut by 11 bases and J by 0 bases, with 7 bases left in between. The CDR3 DNA follows: TGTGCCCGGGGGTACCAAGAGACCCAGTACTTC. Its protein is CARGYQETQYF.

CDR3 coding DNA: TGCGCCAGCAGCCCCCCCTGGCATTGGGGCTACACCTTC. Translating it yields CASSPPWHWGYTF. The chain couples TRBV5-1 to TRBJ1-2, with unresolved D. The CDR3 covers 13 residues. The germline gives CDR1 SGHRS, CDR2 YFSETQ. V gave up 4 bases and J gave up 8 bases, with 15 bases separating them.

This clone was observed a handful of times. V and J are TRBV7-2 and TRBJ1-1; 8 bases align to TRBD1. The CDR3 is 13 residues long. With V trimmed by 5 bases and J by 7 bases, 6 bases remained unmatched. The germline V gene has CDR1 SGHTA and CDR2 FQGNSA. This CDR3 is CASSVDRGREAFF. The CDR3 coding sequence is TGTGCCAGCAGCGTAGACAGGGGTCGTGAAGCTTTCTTT.

The rearrangement links TRBV11-2 to TRBJ2-7; D unclear. The CDR3 sequence is 15 residues long. CDR1 SGHAT and CDR2 FQNNGV come from the germline V gene. Trimming removed 1 base from V and 3 bases from J, with 13 bases in between. CDR3 sequence reads: CASSLVSADNYEQYF. As DNA, the CDR3 is TGTGCCAGCAGCTTAGTCTCGGCAGACAACTACGAGCAGTACTTC.

Details on this clone: Other nucleotide sequences from this sample produce the same CDR3. The chain links TRBV18 to TRBJ2-7, with D hard to call. The CDR3 has 14 residues. The V gene's germline CDR1 is KGHSH and CDR2 LQKENI. V shed 2 bases and J shed 0 bases, with 8 bases lying between them. CDR3 coding DNA: TGTGCCAGCTCACCAGGCTTGGTCTCCTACGAGCAGTACTTC. Translation: CASSPGLVSYEQYF.

This chain links TRBV9 with TRBJ1-1, with 7 bases lining up with TRBD1. This CDR3 comprises 13 residues. Trimming cost V 5 bases and J 0 bases; bases outside gene matches: 1. In germline, CDR1 is SGDLS, CDR2 YYNGEE. CDR3 DNA: TGTGCCAGCAGGGGACAGTTGAACACTGAAGCTTTCTTT. This encodes CASRGQLNTEAFF. The full variable domain, rest sourced from reference TRBV9 and TRBJ1-1, is DSGVTQTPKHLITATGQRVTLRCSPRSGDLSVYWYQQSLDQGLQFLIQYYNGEERAKGNILERFSAQQFPDLHSELNLSSLELGDSALYFCASRGQLNTEAFFGQGTRLTVV.

This chain joins TRBV6-1 and TRBJ2-7, with D possibly being TRBD1 (5 bases). The CDR3 has 13 amino acids. Germline V gene lookup returns CDR1 MNHNS and CDR2 SASEGT. V lost 8 bases and J 1 base, leaving 12 bases between the germline ends. In DNA, the CDR3 is TGTGCCAGCCGAGAGACAGCTTCCTACGAGCAGTACTTC. It yields the protein CASRETASYEQYF.